This TCR beta chain was retrieved from a study of cytomegalovirus exposure and HLA in healthy donors. V was pared by 2 bases and J by 5 bases, with 3 bases of the junction left unmatched. This CDR3 region has 15 residues. The germline V gene has CDR1 MNHNY and CDR2 SVGAGI (reference sequence). Primers: 60 Vbeta forward and 13 Jbeta reverse. Using immunoSEQ multiplex PCR, the repertoire was profiled, and TCRdb retains in-frame clones only, with some absent. The top ten clones hold roughly 4.5% of a sample with roughly 90,000 clones, roughly 78% of them seen once. The source material was PBMCs. The V call is TRBV6-6, the J call TRBJ2-7, with TRBD2 matching over 13 bases. The clonotype was recovered from a woman in her forties in good health and CMV-seropositive. CDR3 bases: TGTGCCAGCAGTTACGGGACTAGCGGGACCGACGAGCAGTACTTC. Translated: CASSYGTSGTDEQYF.